This entry describes one TCR beta chain. The CDR3 length is 13 residues. Germline values: CDR1 SGHTA, CDR2 FQGTGA. J was trimmed by 7 bases and V by 5 bases; bases with no gene match: 5. Per the authors' pipeline: It was from reference gene primer amplification that nucleated cell counts were estimated. The data were produced by immunoSEQ multiplex PCR, yet TCRdb's version contains in-frame clones alone and is incomplete. V and J calls and clone size follow that table, whereas D and trimming were derived from the DNA. Among some 350,000 clones, 70% to 90% were seen once, and the ten largest hold about 3%. This sample was included in a study of blood T cell repertoires in COVID-19. Study summary: Spain, Italy and the United States supplied samples that represented acute and convalescent COVID-19. T cells, B-cell-depleted T cells, or PBMCs supplied cDNA or gDNA.

V is TRBV7-3 and J is TRBJ2-1; 7 bases are a match to TRBD2. Material: peripheral blood. The sequence derives from a human donor in a cohort sampled during active COVID-19. This chain's CDR3 is CASSPRRGNEQFF. The CDR3 nucleotides are TGTGCCAGCAGCCCAAGGCGGGGGAATGAGCAGTTCTTC.